The 19 T cell receptor beta chains listed next were all sequenced from one sample in a study of CD8 T cells in Susac syndrome. A quantity of roughly 0.5 to 1 ug RNA underwent reverse transcription using random hexamers. MiXCR, run by TCRdb on the immunoSEQ multiplex PCR reads, gives a single entry per CDR3 protein. Of roughly 80,000 distinct CDR3 sequences listed, approximately 95% are singletons. Sample: CD8+ T cells from PBMCs. The source of these receptors is a human donor with Susac syndrome.

The CDR3 coding sequence is TGTGCCAGCAGCTTAGGGGGACGGCCGGCTTTCTTT. Translating it yields CASSLGGRPAFF. V and J are TRBV7-9 and TRBJ1-1, with a tentative D call TRBD1 (5 bases). Germline V gene sequence: CDR1 SEHNR, CDR2 FQNEAQ (reference sequence). V was clipped by 1 base and J by 11 bases, with 11 bases between them. CDR3 length: 12 amino acids. Variable domain in full (rest from reference TRBV7-9 and TRBJ1-1): DTGVSQNPRHKITKRGQNVTFRCDPISEHNRLYWYRQTLGQGPEFLTYFQNEAQLEKSRLLSDRFSAERPKGSFSTLEIQRTEQGDSAMYLCASSLGGRPAFFGQGTRLTVV.

The rearrangement joins TRBV28 to TRBJ2-1; a possible D gene is TRBD2 (6 bases). CDR3 length: 14 residues. CDR1 and CDR2 (germline): MDHEN, SYDVKM. The ends were cut back, 9 bases at V and 4 bases at J, with 16 bases in the middle. The chain's CDR3 is CASKGTSKYNEQFF. The DNA for the CDR3 is TGTGCCAGTAAAGGGACTTCGAAGTACAATGAGCAGTTCTTC.

CDR3 loop: CASRQGSYNEQFF. The CDR3 DNA sequence: TGTGCCAGCAGACAGGGCTCCTACAATGAGCAGTTCTTC. The chain joins TRBV25-1 to TRBJ2-1, with D maybe TRBD1 (6 bases). The V end was cut by 6 bases, the J end by 0 bases, with 6 bases between. In germline, CDR1 is MGHDK, CDR2 SYGVNS. The CDR3 sequence is 13 residues long. Based on the CDR3 plus reference TRBV25-1 and TRBJ2-1, the full variable domain is EADIYQTPRYLVIGTGKKITLECSQTMGHDKMYWYQQDPGMELHLIHYSYGVNSTEKGDLSSESTVSRIRTEHFPLTLESARPSHTSQYLCASRQGSYNEQFFGPGTRLTVL.

The CDR3 coding sequence is TGTGCCTGGAGTGTACTGAGGGACAGGGCCCCCTACGAGCAGTACTTC. Amino acids: CAWSVLRDRAPYEQYF. J is TRBJ2-7 and V is TRBV30, with 9 positions matching TRBD1. The CDR3 consists of 16 residues. Per the germline V gene, CDR1 is GTSNPN and CDR2 is SVGIG (reference sequence). With V trimmed by 0 bases and J by 2 bases, 8 bases remained unmatched.

This chain links TRBV4-3 with TRBJ2-7; a weak D match, TRBD1 (6 bases). Trimming took off 1 base at V and 2 bases at J, with 12 bases between the two ends. The CDR3 is 15 amino acids. Germline CDR1 is LGHNA and CDR2 is YSLEER. The CDR3 sequence: CASSQGAQGTYEQYF. As DNA, the CDR3 is TGCGCCAGCAGCCAAGGGGCGCAGGGGACCTACGAGCAGTACTTC.

The chain employs TRBV9 and TRBJ1-2, with D perhaps TRBD1 (5 bases). CDR1 and CDR2 (germline): SGDLS, YYNGEE. The germline V and J ends were trimmed by 3 bases and 0 bases, with 15 bases remaining between them. CDR3 length: 16 amino acids. CDR3 protein: CASSEHRDRANYGYTF. CDR3 sequence (DNA): TGTGCCAGCAGCGAGCACCGGGACCGGGCTAACTATGGCTACACCTTC. The variable domain in full, completed from reference TRBV9 and TRBJ1-2, reads DSGVTQTPKHLITATGQRVTLRCSPRSGDLSVYWYQQSLDQGLQFLIQYYNGEERAKGNILERFSAQQFPDLHSELNLSSLELGDSALYFCASSEHRDRANYGYTFGSGTRLTVV.

The CDR3 coding sequence is TGCGCCAGCAGCCCAGATTTACAGGGGGCGCTGGACTATGGCTACACCTTC. It codes for CASSPDLQGALDYGYTF. The gene calls are TRBV5-1 and TRBJ1-2; 9 bases align to TRBD1. Germline V gives CDR1 SGHRS, CDR2 YFSETQ. This CDR3 has 17 amino acids. After removal of 4 bases from V and 3 bases from J, the junction contained 13 bases not matched to a gene.

The chain couples TRBV12-3 or TRBV12-4 to TRBJ2-4; D perhaps matches TRBD2 (5 bases). Trimming left V 8 bases short and J 0 bases short, with 5 bases between. The CDR3 totals 12 residues. For the CDR3, the DNA is TGTGCCAGCGGACTAGCCAAAAACATTCAGTACTTC. This sequence encodes CASGLAKNIQYF.

This rearrangement joins TRBV20-1 to TRBJ2-7; 7 nucleotides agree with TRBD2. Germline CDR1 is DFQATT and CDR2 is SNEGSKA (reference sequence). The CDR3 length is 13 residues. With 5 bases clipped from V and 4 bases from J, the junction kept 8 bases outside the gene matches. DNA for the CDR3: TGCAGTGCTGGGAGGGCAGGGTCGTACGAGCAGTACTTC. This codes for CSAGRAGSYEQYF.

In nucleotides, the CDR3 is TGTGCCAGCATTGGCCCGACGGGCTACACCTTC. It encodes CASIGPTGYTF. The rearrangement joins TRBV25-1 to TRBJ1-2; D not resolved. This CDR3 has 11 amino acids. Looked up from germline, CDR1 is MGHDK and CDR2 is SYGVNS. V lost 7 bases, J lost 8 bases, and 11 bases lay in between.

The V call is TRBV5-4, the J call TRBJ1-2; TRBD1 might be the D (5 bases). Trimming pared 2 bases from V and 8 bases from J, leaving 13 bases between. Germline V gene data show CDR1 as SGHNT and CDR2 as YYREEE (reference sequence). This CDR3 spans 13 amino acids. The CDR3 region is CASSFVEGQGYTF. The CDR3 DNA follows: TGTGCCAGCAGCTTCGTAGAGGGGCAAGGCTACACCTTC.

The J gene is TRBJ2-1, the V gene TRBV12-3 or TRBV12-4, with 11 bases fitting TRBD2. There are 15 residues in the CDR3. Trimming removed 5 bases from V and 4 bases from J; junction bases left unmatched: 4. The CDR3 coding sequence is TGTGCCAGCAGTGAACTAGCGGGGGTTTACAATGAGCAGTTCTTC. Translation: CASSELAGVYNEQFF.

The chain recombines TRBV28 with TRBJ1-2; possible D gene TRBD1, 5 bases. V lost 7 bases to trimming and J lost 4 bases, with 22 bases between them. Germline V gives CDR1 MDHEN, CDR2 SYDVKM. This CDR3 contains 16 residues. The CDR3 bases are TGTGCCAGCAATTGGGGACGGTTAAACCGCTTCTATGGCTACACCTTC. The encoded protein is CASNWGRLNRFYGYTF.

This chain connects TRBV20-1 to TRBJ2-7; TRBD1 agrees at 9 bases. The CDR3 has 16 amino acids. The ends lost 0 bases at V and 6 bases at J; junction bases unmatched: 12. Germline-derived CDR1 and CDR2 are DFQATT and SNEGSKA (reference sequence). The CDR3 DNA reads TGCAGTGCTAGAGATAGCGATGTGGGACAGGGTAGCGAGCAGTACTTC. Protein product: CSARDSDVGQGSEQYF.

This sequence joins TRBV12-3 or TRBV12-4 and TRBJ1-2, with 7 positions matching TRBD1. The CDR3 sequence is 14 residues long. Germline trimming cut 4 bases from V and 4 bases from J; bases unmatched to any gene: 6. CDR3 bases: TGTGCCAGCAGTTCCTCCGACAGGGCCTATGGCTACACCTTC. Its protein product is CASSSSDRAYGYTF.

This clonotype was counted a single time. The chain couples TRBV20-1 to TRBJ2-7; 7 nucleotides match TRBD1. After removal of 5 bases from V and 3 bases from J, the junction contained 1 base not matched to a gene. The CDR3 totals 11 residues. The V gene's germline CDR1 is DFQATT and CDR2 SNEGSKA (reference sequence). CDR3 in amino acids: CSAGDSYEQYF. The CDR3 DNA reads TGCAGTGCTGGGGACAGCTACGAGCAGTACTTC.

This rearrangement joins TRBV4-1 to TRBJ2-3; 9 nucleotides match TRBD2. CDR3 length equals 16 residues. V lost 2 bases, J lost 2 bases, and 5 bases stayed unmatched. Germline V gene data show CDR1 as MGHRA and CDR2 as YSYEKL. The DNA of the CDR3 is TGCGCCAGCAGCCAACCCCGACTAGCGGTCACAGATACGCAGTATTTT. Its protein is CASSQPRLAVTDTQYF.

The chain couples TRBV7-9 to TRBJ1-2; the match to TRBD1 covers 11 bases. After removal of 2 bases from V and 9 bases from J, the junction contained 14 bases not matched to a gene. The CDR3 consists of 17 residues. CDR1 is SEHNR and CDR2 is FQNEAQ in the germline V gene (reference sequence). The CDR3 DNA reads TGTGCCAGCAGCTTAACGGGGACCGGGACAGGGGGTGATCGCTACACCTTC. Translation: CASSLTGTGTGGDRYTF.

The V and J genes are TRBV28 and TRBJ2-7, with 10 nucleotides matching TRBD1. Trimming at V came to 1 base and at J to 2 bases, leaving 5 bases not matched to a gene. CDR3 length: 16 residues. Germline CDR1 MDHEN, CDR2 SYDVKM. The CDR3 here is CASSLSRDRGTYEQYF. The CDR3 DNA is TGTGCCAGCAGTTTATCGAGGGACAGGGGTACCTACGAGCAGTACTTC.